This T cell receptor (beta chain) originates from a study of blood T cell repertoires in COVID-19. Study background: COVID-19 samples collected from the United States, Italy and Spain covered acute and convalescent phases. In each case, the material was cDNA or gDNA derived from T cells, B-cell-depleted T cells, or PBMCs.

The CDR3 sequence is 14 residues long. The germline gives CDR1 SGHDT, CDR2 YYEEEE. V was clipped by 0 bases and J by 0 bases, with 6 bases between them. TCRdb's copy holds only in-frame clones and misses some; the assay was immunoSEQ multiplex PCR. The sample consists of 150,000 to 200,000 clones, around 87% of them appearing once. The sample taken for sequencing was peripheral blood. The V call is TRBV5-6, the J call TRBJ1-1; D gene uncertain. The sequence came from a man between 35 and 55 years old with active or convalescent COVID-19. Here the CDR3 reads CASSLGQVNTEAFF. As DNA, the CDR3 is TGTGCCAGCAGCTTGGGGCAGGTGAACACTGAAGCTTTCTTT.